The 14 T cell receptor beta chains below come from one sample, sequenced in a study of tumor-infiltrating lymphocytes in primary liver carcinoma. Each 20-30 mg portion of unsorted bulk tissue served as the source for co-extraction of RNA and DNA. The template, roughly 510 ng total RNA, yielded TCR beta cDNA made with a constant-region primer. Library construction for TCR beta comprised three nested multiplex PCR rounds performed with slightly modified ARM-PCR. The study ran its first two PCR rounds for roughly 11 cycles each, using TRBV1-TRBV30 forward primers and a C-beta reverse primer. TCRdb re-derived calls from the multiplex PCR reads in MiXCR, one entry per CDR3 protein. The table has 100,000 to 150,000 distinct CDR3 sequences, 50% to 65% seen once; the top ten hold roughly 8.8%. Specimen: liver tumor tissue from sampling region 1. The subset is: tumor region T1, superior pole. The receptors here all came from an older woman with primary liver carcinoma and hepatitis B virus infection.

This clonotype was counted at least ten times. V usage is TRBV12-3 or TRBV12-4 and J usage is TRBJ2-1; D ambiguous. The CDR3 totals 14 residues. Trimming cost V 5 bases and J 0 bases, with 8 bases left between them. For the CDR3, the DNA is TGTGCCAGCAGTGGACGGAGCTCCTACAATGAGCAGTTCTTC. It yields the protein CASSGRSSYNEQFF.

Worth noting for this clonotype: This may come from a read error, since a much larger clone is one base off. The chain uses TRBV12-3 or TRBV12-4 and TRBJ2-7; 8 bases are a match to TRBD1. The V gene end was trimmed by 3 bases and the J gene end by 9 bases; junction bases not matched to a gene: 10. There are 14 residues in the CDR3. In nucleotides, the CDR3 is TGTGCCAGCAGTTTTACCCCGACAGGGGCTTTGCAGTACTTC. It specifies CASSFTPTGALQYF.

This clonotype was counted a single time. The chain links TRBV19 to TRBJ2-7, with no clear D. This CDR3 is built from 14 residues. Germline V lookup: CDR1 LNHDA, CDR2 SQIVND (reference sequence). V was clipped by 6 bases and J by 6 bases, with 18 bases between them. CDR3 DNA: TGTGCCAGTAGCCGCCGCTACGGATCGGTCGAGCAGTACTTC. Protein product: CASSRRYGSVEQYF. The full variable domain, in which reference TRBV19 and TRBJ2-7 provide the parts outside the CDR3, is DGGITQSPKYLFRKEGQNVTLSCEQNLNHDAMYWYRQDPGQGLRLIYYSQIVNDFQKGDIAEGYSVSREKKESFPLTVTSAQKNPTAFYLCASSRRYGSVEQYFGPGTRLTVT.

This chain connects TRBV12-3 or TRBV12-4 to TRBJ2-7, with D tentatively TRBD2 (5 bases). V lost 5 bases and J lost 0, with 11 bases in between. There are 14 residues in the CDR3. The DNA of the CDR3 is TGTGCCAGCAGTCGCCCTAGCAGCTCCTACGAGCAGTACTTC. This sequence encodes CASSRPSSSYEQYF.

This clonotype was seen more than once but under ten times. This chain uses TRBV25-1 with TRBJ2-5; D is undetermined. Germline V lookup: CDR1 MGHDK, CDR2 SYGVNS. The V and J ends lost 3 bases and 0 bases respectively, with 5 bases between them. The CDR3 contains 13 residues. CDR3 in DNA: TGTGCCAGCAGTGATCTGTACCAAGAGACCCAGTACTTC. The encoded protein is CASSDLYQETQYF.

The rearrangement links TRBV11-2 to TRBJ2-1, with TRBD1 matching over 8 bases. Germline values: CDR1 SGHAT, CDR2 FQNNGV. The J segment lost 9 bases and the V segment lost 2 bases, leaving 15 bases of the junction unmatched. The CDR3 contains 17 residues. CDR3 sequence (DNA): TGTGCCAGCAGCTTATCCGGCCCGGGACAGGAGGCCGGTGAGCAGTTCTTC. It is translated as CASSLSGPGQEAGEQFF.

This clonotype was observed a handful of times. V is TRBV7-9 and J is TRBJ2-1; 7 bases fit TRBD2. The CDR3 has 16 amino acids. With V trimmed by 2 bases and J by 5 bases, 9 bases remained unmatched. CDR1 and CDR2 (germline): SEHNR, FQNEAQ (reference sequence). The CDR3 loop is CASSLLRGGGNNEQFF. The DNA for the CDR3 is TGTGCCAGCAGCTTACTTCGAGGCGGGGGAAACAATGAGCAGTTCTTC.

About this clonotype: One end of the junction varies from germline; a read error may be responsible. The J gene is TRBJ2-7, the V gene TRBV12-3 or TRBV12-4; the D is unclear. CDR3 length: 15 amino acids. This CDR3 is CTSSLIGSPLYEQYF. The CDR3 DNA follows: TGTACCAGCAGCCTTATAGGGTCTCCACTCTACGAGCAGTACTTC.

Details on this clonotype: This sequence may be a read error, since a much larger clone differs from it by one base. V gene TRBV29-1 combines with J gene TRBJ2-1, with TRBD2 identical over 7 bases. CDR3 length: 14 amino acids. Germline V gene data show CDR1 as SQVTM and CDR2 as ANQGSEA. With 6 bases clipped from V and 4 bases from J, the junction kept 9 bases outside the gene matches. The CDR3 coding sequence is TGCAGCGTCGGACTAGTGGGGTTATACAATGAGCAGTTCTTC. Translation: CSVGLVGLYNEQFF.

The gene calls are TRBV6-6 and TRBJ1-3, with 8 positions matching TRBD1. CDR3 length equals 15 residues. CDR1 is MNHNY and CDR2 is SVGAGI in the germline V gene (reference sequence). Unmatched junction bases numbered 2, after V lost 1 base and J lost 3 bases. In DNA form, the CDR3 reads TGTGCCAGCAGTTACTTCGGACAGGGTGGAAACACCATATATTTT. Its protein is CASSYFGQGGNTIYF.

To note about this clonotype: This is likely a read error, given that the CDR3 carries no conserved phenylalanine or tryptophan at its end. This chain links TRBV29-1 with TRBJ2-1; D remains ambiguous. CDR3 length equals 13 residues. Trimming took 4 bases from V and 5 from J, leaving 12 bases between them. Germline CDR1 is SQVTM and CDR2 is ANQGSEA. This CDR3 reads CSVAQDEHNEQFL. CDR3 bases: TGCAGCGTTGCCCAGGATGAACACAATGAGCAGTTCTTA.

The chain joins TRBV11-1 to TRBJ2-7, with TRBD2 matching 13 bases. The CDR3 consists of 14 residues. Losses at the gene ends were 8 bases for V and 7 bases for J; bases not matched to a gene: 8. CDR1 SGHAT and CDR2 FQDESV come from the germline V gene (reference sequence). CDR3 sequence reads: CASSRLAGGIEQYF. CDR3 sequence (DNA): TGTGCCAGCTCCCGACTAGCGGGAGGTATTGAGCAGTACTTC.

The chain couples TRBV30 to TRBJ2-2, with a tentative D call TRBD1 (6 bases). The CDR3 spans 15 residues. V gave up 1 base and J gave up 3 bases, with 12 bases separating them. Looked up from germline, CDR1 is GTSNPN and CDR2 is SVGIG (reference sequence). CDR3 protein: CAWSGDRSDTGELFF. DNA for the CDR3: TGTGCCTGGAGTGGAGACAGGTCGGACACCGGGGAGCTGTTTTTT.

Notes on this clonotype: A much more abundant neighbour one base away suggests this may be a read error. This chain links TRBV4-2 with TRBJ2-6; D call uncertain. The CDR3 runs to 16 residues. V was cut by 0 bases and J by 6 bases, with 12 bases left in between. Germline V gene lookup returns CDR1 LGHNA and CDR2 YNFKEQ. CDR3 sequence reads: CASSQDPVSVANVLTF. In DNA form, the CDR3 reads TGTGCCAGCAGCCAAGATCCGGTTTCCGTGGCCAACGTCCTGACTTTC.